Presented here are 23 T cell receptor beta chains from one specimen sequenced in a study of T-cell reconstitution after alpha-beta-depleted transplantation in children. Preparing the TCRbeta library involved the use of unique molecular identifiers. TCRdb redid the calling of the PCR reads with MiXCR, one entry per CDR3 protein. This table holds 350,000 to 400,000 distinct CDR3 sequences, 10% to 15% found once. The sample consisted of PBMCs, taken from the stem cell graft. These receptors all come from a human donor who donated a stem cell graft to a child with Fanconi anemia.

This clonotype showed up just a few times. The chain employs TRBV7-7 and TRBJ2-5; D is perhaps TRBD2 (6 bases). The CDR3 extends over 15 amino acids. V lost 5 bases, J lost 5 bases, and 18 bases lay in between. Germline-derived CDR1 and CDR2 are SSHAT and FNYEAQ (reference sequence). CDR3: CASSRGGGGPETQYF. The CDR3, as DNA: TGTGCCAGCAGCCGGGGAGGTGGAGGTCCCGAGACCCAGTACTTC.

This clonotype has a handful of counts. The chain recombines TRBV5-5 with TRBJ2-5; D gene unclear. The CDR3 has 11 amino acids. The V and J ends lost 10 bases and 5 bases respectively, with 12 bases between them. Germline V gene lookup returns CDR1 SGHKS and CDR2 YYEKEE (reference sequence). The CDR3 region is CASSEWETQYF. The CDR3 nucleotides are TGTGCCTCATCGGAGTGGGAGACCCAGTACTTC.

The chain has TRBV6-5 and TRBJ1-1; D is ambiguous. CDR1 MNHEY and CDR2 SVGAGI come from the germline V gene. This CDR3 contains 14 residues. V lost 3 bases to trimming and J lost 1 base, with 9 bases between them. The CDR3 spells CASSYYTTNTEAFF. As DNA, the CDR3 is TGTGCCAGCAGTTATTACACCACGAACACTGAAGCTTTCTTT.

There are many counts of this clonotype. The gene calls are TRBV12-3 or TRBV12-4 and TRBJ1-1; 7 bases are shared with TRBD1. J lost 6 bases, V lost 5 bases, and 6 bases had no gene match. The CDR3 loop spans 13 amino acids. CDR3 protein: CASSRSTGPEAFF. CDR3 DNA: TGTGCCAGCAGTCGGTCGACAGGGCCTGAAGCTTTCTTT.

In the case of this clonotype: The junction shows a germline mismatch at one end, possibly a read error. The chain recombines TRBV29-1 with TRBJ1-1, with 7 bases identical to TRBD1. The germline gives CDR1 SQVTM, CDR2 ANQGSEA. This CDR3 is 16 amino acids long. CDR3 DNA: TGCAGCGTTCAAGATGGGACAGTTACAAGGAACACTGAAGCTTTCTTT. It is translated as CSVQDGTVTRNTEAFF. The variable domain in full, completed from reference TRBV29-1 and TRBJ1-1, reads SAVISQKPSRDICQRGTSLTIQCQVDSQVTMMFWYRQQPGQSLTLIATANQGSEATYESGFVIDKFPISRPNLTFSTLTVSNMSPEDSSIYLCSVQDGTVTRNTEAFFGQGTRLTVV.

Ten or more counts support this clonotype. The rearrangement uses TRBV6-1 and TRBJ1-1, with a possible D match to TRBD1 (5 bases). The CDR3 totals 13 residues. V lost 6 bases and J 1 base, leaving 9 bases between the germline ends. Germline values: CDR1 MNHNS, CDR2 SASEGT. The CDR3 region is CASRGLENTEAFF. Here the CDR3 DNA reads TGTGCCAGCAGGGGACTGGAGAACACTGAAGCTTTCTTT.

This clonotype was seen at least ten times. V and J are TRBV30 and TRBJ2-2; D is ambiguous. The V gene's germline CDR1 is GTSNPN and CDR2 SVGIG (reference sequence). The CDR3 extends over 14 amino acids. V was trimmed by 6 bases and J by 2 bases, leaving 13 bases between them. This CDR3 reads CACKGYKNTGELFF. CDR3 sequence (DNA): TGTGCCTGCAAGGGCTACAAAAACACCGGGGAGCTGTTTTTT.

This clonotype occurred many times. The chain links TRBV5-5 to TRBJ2-3, with D possibly matching TRBD1 (6 bases). Per germline, CDR1 SGHKS and CDR2 YYEKEE (reference sequence). The length of the CDR3 is 13 residues. The V end was cut by 0 bases, the J end by 9 bases, with 11 bases between. The CDR3 DNA reads TGTGCCAGCAGCTTGGTCCGCCAGGGGACGCAGTATTTT. Protein sequence: CASSLVRQGTQYF.

Many counts were recorded for this clonotype. This rearrangement joins TRBV5-1 to TRBJ2-5; no firm D call. This CDR3 contains 14 residues. Germline V gives CDR1 SGHRS, CDR2 YFSETQ. V was pared by 0 bases and J by 5 bases, with 11 bases between. The CDR3 reads CASSLAAYKETQYF. The DNA of the CDR3 is TGCGCCAGCAGCTTGGCAGCCTATAAGGAGACCCAGTACTTC.

This clonotype was seen only a few times. This rearrangement joins TRBV20-1 to TRBJ1-4, with TRBD1 matching 10 bases. V was pared by 1 base and J by 8 bases, with 1 base of the junction left unmatched. The CDR3 has 13 amino acids. CDR1 is DFQATT and CDR2 is SNEGSKA in the germline V gene (reference sequence). The CDR3 bases are TGCAGTGCTAGAGGACAGGGGGCGGAAAAACTGTTTTTT. It specifies CSARGQGAEKLFF.

The CDR3 loop is CSARDLVQGGQPQHF. The CDR3 bases are TGCAGTGCTAGAGATCTTGTACAGGGTGGCCAGCCCCAGCATTTT. The gene calls are TRBV20-1 and TRBJ1-5, with D perhaps TRBD1 (6 bases). This CDR3 region has 15 residues. Germline CDR1 DFQATT, CDR2 SNEGSKA (reference sequence). V was cut by 0 bases and J by 7 bases, with 16 bases left in between.

The rearrangement uses TRBV12-3 or TRBV12-4 and TRBJ1-6, with a tentative D call TRBD1 (5 bases). This CDR3 has 15 amino acids. V shed 4 bases and J shed 4 bases, with 11 bases lying between them. The CDR3 loop is CASSSLGTYNSPLHF. CDR3 DNA: TGTGCCAGCAGTTCACTCGGGACTTATAATTCACCCCTCCACTTT.

This clonotype has a handful of counts. This chain connects TRBV12-3 or TRBV12-4 to TRBJ1-1, with D unclear. The V end lost 8 bases, the J end lost 7 bases, and 14 bases lay between the germline ends. The length of the CDR3 is 12 residues. The CDR3 DNA follows: TGTGCCAGCTTCAACACGCCGGTTGAAGCTTTCTTT. This codes for CASFNTPVEAFF.

The chain recombines TRBV6-2 or TRBV6-3 with TRBJ2-1; D perhaps matches TRBD1 (5 bases). Per the germline V gene, CDR1 is MNHEY and CDR2 is SVGEGT. Deletions cut 6 bases from V and 5 bases from J, with 14 bases between. The length of the CDR3 is 14 residues. DNA of the CDR3: TGTGCCAGCAGCCCCCAGGGTAACAACAATGAGCAGTTCTTC. Its translation is CASSPQGNNNEQFF.

In its sample, this clonotype was seen a few times. V is TRBV7-8 and J is TRBJ2-5, with 15 bases matching TRBD2. The CDR3 extends over 19 amino acids. V was clipped by 5 bases and J by 2 bases; unmatched bases: 12. Germline V gene sequence: CDR1 SGHVS, CDR2 FQNEAQ. The CDR3 loop reads CASSPVPGLAGGSQETQYF. In DNA, the CDR3 is TGTGCCAGCAGCCCGGTCCCGGGACTAGCGGGGGGTTCACAAGAGACCCAGTACTTC.

In DNA form, the CDR3 reads TGCGCCAGCAGCTTGGACGTTTCGGGGGTGACTGAAGCTTTCTTT. Translation gives CASSLDVSGVTEAFF. This rearrangement joins TRBV5-1 to TRBJ1-1; TRBD1 might be the D (5 bases). Looked up from germline, CDR1 is SGHRS and CDR2 is YFSETQ. The V and J ends lost 0 bases and 5 bases respectively, with 14 bases between them. CDR3 length: 15 amino acids. The whole variable domain, filled in from reference TRBV5-1 and TRBJ1-1, reads KAGVTQTPRYLIKTRGQQVTLSCSPISGHRSVSWYQQTPGQGLQFLFEYFSETQRNKGNFPGRFSGRQFSNSRSEMNVSTLELGDSALYLCASSLDVSGVTEAFFGQGTRLTVV.

This clonotype showed up just a few times. The genes are TRBV12-5 and TRBJ2-1; D remains unclear. The V and J ends lost 6 bases and 2 bases respectively, with 14 bases between them. Germline CDR1 is LGHNT and CDR2 is FRNRAP. The CDR3 runs 15 residues. CDR3 sequence (DNA): TGTGCTAGTGGAACCGGGTCTACCACCTACAATGAGCAGTTCTTC. It is translated as CASGTGSTTYNEQFF.

Ten or more counts support this clonotype. This rearrangement joins TRBV12-3 or TRBV12-4 to TRBJ1-3; D uncertain. There are 15 residues in the CDR3. V lost 1 base to trimming and J lost 0 bases, with 7 bases between them. CDR3 nucleotides: TGTGCCAGCAGTTTAGGGCAGCTCTCTGGAAACACCATATATTTT. It translates to CASSLGQLSGNTIYF.

The chain carries TRBV28 and TRBJ1-2, with 7 bases that match TRBD1. Germline CDR1 is MDHEN and CDR2 is SYDVKM. This CDR3 has 15 residues. J gave up 4 bases and V 5 bases, and 10 bases lay outside the gene matches. The CDR3 DNA reads TGTGCCAGCAGTCTAGGGACAGTCGGAAGCTATGGCTACACCTTC. Its translation is CASSLGTVGSYGYTF.

In regard to this clonotype: With a much larger clone just one base away, this may be a read error. The chain couples TRBV5-5 to TRBJ2-6, with 7 positions matching TRBD1. The CDR3 sequence is 15 residues long. J was trimmed by 1 base and V by 4 bases; bases with no gene match: 2. Per germline, CDR1 SGHKS and CDR2 YYEKEE (reference sequence). The CDR3 DNA sequence: TGTGCCAGCAGCCAGACAGGGTCTGGGGCCAACGTCCTGACTTTC. This gives the protein CASSQTGSGANVLTF.

This clonotype was observed a few times. V is TRBV7-2 and J is TRBJ2-5, with D perhaps matching TRBD1 (5 bases). Trimming took off 1 base at V and 2 bases at J, with 14 bases between the two ends. Per the germline V gene, CDR1 is SGHTA and CDR2 is FQGNSA. CDR3 length: 16 amino acids. CDR3 DNA: TGTGCCAGCAGCTTAGTCTCGGCACAGGCACAAGAGACCCAGTACTTC. Residues: CASSLVSAQAQETQYF.

The chain has TRBV10-1 and TRBJ2-3; 11 bases align to TRBD2. J lost 5 bases, V lost 3 bases, and 7 bases had no gene match. The CDR3 loop spans 16 amino acids. Germline CDR1 is WNHNN and CDR2 is SYGVQD (reference sequence). CDR3 sequence (DNA): TGCGCCAGCAGTGACCTAGCGGGGGGCCGGGGAGATACGCAGTATTTT. It yields the protein CASSDLAGGRGDTQYF.

This clonotype was picked up many times. The J gene is TRBJ2-1, the V gene TRBV29-1; 14 nucleotides line up with TRBD2. The germline V gene has CDR1 SQVTM and CDR2 ANQGSEA. CDR3 size: 15 residues. With 6 bases clipped from V and 5 bases from J, the junction kept 6 bases outside the gene matches. CDR3 sequence reads: CSVGTSGGANNEQFF. CDR3 nucleotides: TGCAGCGTCGGGACTAGCGGGGGAGCAAACAATGAGCAGTTCTTC.